Shown below are 22 T cell receptor beta chains from a single sample sequenced in a study of blood T cell repertoires in COVID-19. Clones were sequenced by immunoSEQ multiplex PCR, and TCRdb holds only the in-frame ones, with some missing. Counted here are approximately 190,000 clones, roughly 86% occurring once; the ten biggest clones make up about 22%. The sequencing sample was made of PBMCs or T cells enriched from blood (not recorded which). Every receptor here comes from a woman between 35 and 50 years old in a cohort exposed to, infected with or recovered from COVID-19 (not recorded which).

The chain has TRBV6-5 and TRBJ1-1; a weak D match, TRBD1 (5 bases). This CDR3 spans 12 amino acids. Trimming pared 2 bases from V and 6 bases from J, leaving 7 bases between. From germline, CDR1 is MNHEY and CDR2 SVGAGI. The CDR3 DNA sequence: TGTGCCAGCAGTTACGGGGCCTCTGAAGCTTTCTTT. It encodes CASSYGASEAFF.

This sequence joins TRBV9 and TRBJ2-3; 11 bases agree with TRBD2. V was pared by 0 bases and J by 4 bases, with 10 bases of the junction left unmatched. Germline V lookup: CDR1 SGDLS, CDR2 YYNGEE. The CDR3 runs to 18 residues. In DNA, the CDR3 is TGTGCCAGCAGCGTAGTGGGTAGCGGGAGGGAGGCGGCAGATACGCAGTATTTT. Its protein product is CASSVVGSGREAADTQYF.

The V call is TRBV7-9, the J call TRBJ1-6, with D maybe TRBD1 (6 bases). Germline V CDR1 and CDR2: SEHNR, FQNEAQ (reference sequence). V gave up 4 bases and J gave up 7 bases, with 14 bases separating them. CDR3 length: 15 residues. This chain's CDR3 is CASSSSGELNSPLHF. For the CDR3, the DNA is TGTGCCAGCAGCTCCTCAGGGGAGTTGAATTCACCCCTCCACTTT.

The chain joins TRBV28 to TRBJ2-7; maybe TRBD1 (6 bases). Germline V lookup: CDR1 MDHEN, CDR2 SYDVKM. V shed 3 bases and J shed 3 bases, with 18 bases lying between them. This CDR3 is built from 16 residues. CDR3 nucleotides: TGTGCCAGCAGTTTGAGGGGGTTGATTTTCTTCTACGAGCAGTACTTC. Protein: CASSLRGLIFFYEQYF.

This clone was picked up one time. The rearrangement links TRBV5-5 to TRBJ2-2; TRBD1 is a possible D gene (6 bases). The V end was cut by 9 bases, the J end by 1 base, with 13 bases between. The CDR3 contains 14 residues. Germline values: CDR1 SGHKS, CDR2 YYEKEE (reference sequence). This chain's CDR3 is CATQTGGNTGELFF. Here the CDR3 DNA reads TGTGCCACGCAGACAGGCGGGAACACCGGGGAGCTGTTTTTT.

A note on this clone: No DNA is shown, since the ends of the CDR3 on it are uncertain; the CDR3 is the one TCRdb lists. The chain carries TRBV13 and TRBJ2-3; the table gives TRBD2 as D, unverified against the DNA. The germline V gene encodes CDR1 PRHDT and CDR2 FYEKMQ (reference sequence). The CDR3 length equals 14 residues, ends included. The CDR3 is CASILAGRGDTQYF.

V gene TRBV18 combines with J gene TRBJ2-4; 13 bases map to TRBD2. Germline CDR1 reads KGHSH; CDR2 reads LQKENI. This CDR3 comprises 16 residues. V lost 4 bases, J lost 8 bases, and 8 bases stayed unmatched. CDR3 loop: CASSLTSGRESDIQYF. The CDR3 bases are TGTGCCAGCTCACTCACTAGCGGGAGGGAGAGCGACATTCAGTACTTC. Complete variable domain (other parts from reference TRBV18 and TRBJ2-4): NAGVMQNPRHLVRRRGQEARLRCSPMKGHSHVYWYRQLPEEGLKFMVYLQKENIIDESGMPKERFSAEFPKEGPSILRIQQVVRGDSAAYFCASSLTSGRESDIQYFGAGTRLSVL.

The DNA for the CDR3 is TGTGCCAGCAGTCCTATTCCGGGATCAAAAACCAATGAGCAGTTCTTC. This gives the protein CASSPIPGSKTNEQFF. J is TRBJ2-1 and V is TRBV5-6; possible D gene TRBD2, 5 bases. Between the trimmed V and J ends, which lost 5 bases and 6 bases, there was a span of 21 bases. CDR3 length equals 16 residues. Germline CDR1 is SGHDT and CDR2 is YYEEEE.

The chain employs TRBV7-6 and TRBJ2-3, with D tentatively TRBD2 (5 bases). The CDR3 sequence is 16 residues long. V was pared by 0 bases and J by 0 bases, with 10 bases between. Germline CDR1 reads SGHVS; CDR2 reads FNYEAQ. The CDR3 bases are TGTGCCAGCAGCTTAGCAGCCCGGACTAGCACAGATACGCAGTATTTT. It yields the protein CASSLAARTSTDTQYF.

The sample holds a few counts of this clone. V and J are TRBV29-1 and TRBJ2-7, with D possibly being TRBD1 (6 bases). Trimming left V 5 bases short and J 0 bases short, with 11 bases between. Germline CDR1 SQVTM, CDR2 ANQGSEA. This CDR3 spans 13 amino acids. The CDR3 nucleotides are TGCAGCGTTCTACAGGGCAACTCCTACGAGCAGTACTTC. This gives the protein CSVLQGNSYEQYF.

The rearrangement links TRBV24-1 to TRBJ2-2; D is unresolved. This CDR3 region has 14 residues. V was cut by 7 bases and J by 0 bases, with 8 bases left in between. The germline V gene encodes CDR1 KGHDR and CDR2 SFDVKD. The CDR3 DNA sequence: TGTGCCACCAGGGGTGAGGCGAACACCGGGGAGCTGTTTTTT. This codes for CATRGEANTGELFF.

The chain recombines TRBV3-1 (or the pseudogene TRBV3-2) with TRBJ2-2; D perhaps matches TRBD1 (5 bases). This CDR3 has 15 residues. V was pared by 1 base and J by 6 bases, with 12 bases between. Germline V gene lookup returns CDR1 LGHDT and CDR2 YNNKEL (reference sequence). The CDR3 loop reads CASSQVQGFAGELFF. Written as DNA, the CDR3 is TGTGCCAGCAGCCAAGTTCAGGGTTTCGCCGGGGAGCTGTTTTTT.

This chain connects TRBV30 to TRBJ1-1; tentative D call: TRBD1 (5 bases). The CDR3 spans 13 residues. Germline assignment: CDR1 GTSNPN and CDR2 SVGIG (reference sequence). Trimming removed 4 bases from V and 3 bases from J, with 12 bases in between. This CDR3 is CAWTRDSDTEAFF. For the CDR3, the DNA is TGTGCCTGGACCCGGGACTCAGACACTGAAGCTTTCTTT.

This rearrangement joins TRBV28 to TRBJ1-4; D ambiguous. V was clipped by 5 bases and J by 8 bases, with 12 bases between them. The CDR3 spans 13 residues. CDR1 is MDHEN and CDR2 is SYDVKM in the germline V gene. DNA for the CDR3: TGTGCCAGCAGTCCCTCGCGAAAGGAAAAACTGTTTTTT. Its translation is CASSPSRKEKLFF. The variable domain in full, with the rest retrieved from reference TRBV28 and TRBJ1-4, is DVKVTQSSRYLVKRTGEKVFLECVQDMDHENMFWYRQDPGLGLRLIYFSYDVKMKEKGDIPEGYSVSREKKERFSLILESASTNQTSMYLCASSPSRKEKLFFGSGTQLSVL.

The chain couples TRBV6-5 to TRBJ1-1; the D is unclear. The V end was cut by 8 bases, the J end by 4 bases, with 8 bases between. Germline CDR1 is MNHEY and CDR2 is SVGAGI. The CDR3 runs 11 residues. The CDR3, as DNA: TGTGCCAGCCGACGGGGCACTGAAGCTTTCTTT. Its protein is CASRRGTEAFF.

J is TRBJ1-2 and V is TRBV19; no clear D gene. V lost 4 bases and J lost 6, with 15 bases in between. The germline V gene has CDR1 LNHDA and CDR2 SQIVND (reference sequence). CDR3 length equals 14 residues. Written as DNA, the CDR3 is TGTGCCAGTAGTAAGGAGGGCGTGTATCATGGCTACACCTTC. Protein product: CASSKEGVYHGYTF.

The chain joins TRBV2 to TRBJ2-1; 7 bases align to TRBD2. The CDR3 sequence is 14 residues long. CDR1 is SNHLY and CDR2 is FYNNEI in the germline V gene. Losses at the gene ends were 6 bases for V and 6 bases for J; bases not matched to a gene: 8. The CDR3: CASSRGREGNEQFF. Written as DNA, the CDR3 is TGTGCCAGCAGCCGGGGGAGGGAGGGCAATGAGCAGTTCTTC. Filled out from reference TRBV2 and TRBJ2-1, the complete variable domain reads EPEVTQTPSHQVTQMGQEVILRCVPISNHLYFYWYRQILGQKVEFLVSFYNNEISEKSEIFDDQFSVERPDGSNFTLKIRSTKLEDSAMYFCASSRGREGNEQFFGPGTRLTVL.

The CDR3 DNA reads TGTGCCAGCAGGAACCGGGATCGAGCCTTCCATGAGCAGTTCTTC. Protein product: CASRNRDRAFHEQFF. The rearrangement joins TRBV28 to TRBJ2-1; possibly TRBD2 for D (5 bases). CDR1 is MDHEN and CDR2 is SYDVKM in the germline V gene. This CDR3 is built from 15 residues. The V end lost 6 bases, the J end lost 8 bases, and 20 bases lay between the germline ends.

The gene calls are TRBV4-3 and TRBJ1-2; TRBD1 matches at 7 bases. The CDR3 extends over 16 amino acids. V dropped 4 bases and J dropped 0; count of bases not matched to a gene: 8. The germline V gene has CDR1 LGHNA and CDR2 YSLEER. The DNA of the CDR3 is TGCGCCAGCAGCCTACGACAGGGACCGGCTAACTATGGCTACACCTTC. It yields the protein CASSLRQGPANYGYTF.

The CDR3 DNA is TGTGCCATCCTAAGACAGGGGAGAATCACTGAAGCTTTCTTT. Translation: CAILRQGRITEAFF. The V and J genes are TRBV24-1 and TRBJ1-1, with 8 bases lining up with TRBD1. After removal of 11 bases from V and 4 bases from J, the junction contained 11 bases not matched to a gene. CDR1 and CDR2 from the germline V gene are KGHDR and SFDVKD. CDR3 length equals 14 residues.

The chain is built from TRBV6-2 or TRBV6-3 and TRBJ2-7; D unclear. This CDR3 is 15 amino acids long. Germline assignment: CDR1 MNHEY and CDR2 SVGEGT. V was trimmed by 6 bases and J by 0 bases, leaving 15 bases between them. In DNA form, the CDR3 reads TGTGCCAGCAGCCACCGAGGAGTTCGCTCCTACGAGCAGTACTTC. Amino acid sequence: CASSHRGVRSYEQYF.

CDR3 DNA: TGTGCCGGGTCGACAGGGAACTATGGCTACACCTTC. Translation: CAGSTGNYGYTF. This chain joins TRBV19 and TRBJ1-2; TRBD1 matches at 7 bases. There are 12 residues in the CDR3. With 11 bases clipped from V and 2 bases from J, the junction kept 5 bases outside the gene matches. From germline, CDR1 is LNHDA and CDR2 SQIVND (reference sequence).